A single sample gave rise to the 13 T cell receptor beta chains below, sequenced in a study of cytomegalovirus exposure and HLA in healthy donors. The PCR made use of 60 Vbeta and 13 Jbeta primers. Clones were sequenced by immunoSEQ multiplex PCR, and TCRdb holds only the in-frame ones, with some missing. The data show 60,000 or so clones, roughly 75% seen once. Material for sequencing was PBMCs. The origin of the receptors is a woman in her 40s in good health and CMV-seropositive.

The chain recombines TRBV6-4 with TRBJ2-1, with TRBD2 identical over 8 bases. Germline CDR1 MRHNA, CDR2 SNTAGT. The CDR3 totals 16 residues. V lost 3 bases, J lost 0 bases, and 4 bases stayed unmatched. In DNA form, the CDR3 reads TGTGCCAGCAGTGAGGCGGGGGGCGCCTCCTACAATGAGCAGTTCTTC. Protein: CASSEAGGASYNEQFF.

This clone was seen more than once but under ten times. The rearrangement uses TRBV7-9 and TRBJ1-1; 10 positions agree with TRBD1. Germline loops: CDR1 SEHNR, CDR2 FQNEAQ (reference sequence). This CDR3 is built from 15 residues. Germline trimming cut 5 bases from V and 5 bases from J; bases unmatched to any gene: 8. The CDR3 DNA reads as TGTGCCAGCAGCCCCCCGACAGGGGGCAGAACTGAAGCTTTCTTT. Translating gives CASSPPTGGRTEAFF.

The chain links TRBV13 to TRBJ2-7; D not certain. Germline loops: CDR1 PRHDT, CDR2 FYEKMQ (reference sequence). Deletions cut 5 bases from V and 2 bases from J, with 13 bases between. The CDR3 extends over 14 amino acids. The CDR3 here is CASSQMNTPYEQYF. CDR3 bases: TGTGCCAGCAGCCAGATGAATACCCCCTACGAGCAGTACTTC.

The chain couples TRBV11-2 to TRBJ1-1, with TRBD1 matching 8 bases. The CDR3 is made up of 13 amino acids. CDR1 is SGHAT, CDR2 FQNNGV, per germline. Trimming cost V 5 bases and J 8 bases; bases outside gene matches: 7. CDR3 protein: CASSLAGTGEAFF. For the CDR3, the DNA is TGTGCCAGCAGCCTTGCGGGGACAGGAGAAGCTTTCTTT.

This sequence joins TRBV5-4 and TRBJ2-1, with 10 bases identical to TRBD1. Trimming removed 4 bases from V and 5 bases from J; junction bases left unmatched: 6. Germline values: CDR1 SGHNT, CDR2 YYREEE (reference sequence). CDR3 length: 15 amino acids. DNA for the CDR3: TGTGCCAGCAGCAAACCGGGACAGGGGAACAATGAGCAGTTCTTC. It encodes CASSKPGQGNNEQFF.

V gene TRBV30 combines with J gene TRBJ1-6; D is possibly TRBD1 (6 bases). Per germline, CDR1 GTSNPN and CDR2 SVGIG (reference sequence). The CDR3 totals 13 residues. V was clipped by 5 bases and J by 8 bases, with 13 bases between them. The CDR3 here is CAWATGSYSPLHF. CDR3 sequence (DNA): TGTGCCTGGGCAACAGGGTCATATTCACCCCTCCACTTT.

This clone appeared once. V gene TRBV5-1 combines with J gene TRBJ1-1; 8 bases agree with TRBD1. From germline, CDR1 is SGHRS and CDR2 YFSETQ. CDR3 length equals 14 residues. The J segment lost 3 bases and the V segment lost 3 bases, leaving 4 bases of the junction unmatched. CDR3 amino acids: CASSSAQGDTEAFF. The CDR3, as DNA: TGCGCCAGCAGCTCTGCACAGGGGGACACTGAAGCTTTCTTT.

The rearrangement uses TRBV7-2 and TRBJ2-2; a weak D match, TRBD2 (5 bases). Between the trimmed V and J ends, which lost 2 bases and 5 bases, there was a span of 18 bases. CDR3 length: 17 amino acids. Germline lookup yields CDR1 SGHTA and CDR2 FQGNSA. The CDR3 sequence is CASSLILARGYTGELFF. CDR3 DNA sequence: TGTGCCAGCAGCTTAATTCTTGCCCGGGGTTATACCGGGGAGCTGTTTTTT.

This CDR3 is CASRWTPTDTQYF. DNA of the CDR3: TGTGCCAGCAGGTGGACACCCACAGATACGCAGTATTTT. The chain combines TRBV6-5 with TRBJ2-3; D possibly corresponds to TRBD1 (5 bases). CDR3 length equals 13 residues. V lost 6 bases and J lost 2, with 9 bases in between. Looked up from germline, CDR1 is MNHEY and CDR2 is SVGAGI.

The rearrangement uses TRBV2 and TRBJ2-5; 8 bases are shared with TRBD1. Losses at the gene ends were 9 bases for V and 11 bases for J; bases not matched to a gene: 14. The CDR3 is 13 residues long. Per the germline V gene, CDR1 is SNHLY and CDR2 is FYNNEI. CDR3 amino acids: CARGQGEGREQYF. Here the CDR3 DNA reads TGTGCCAGAGGACAGGGAGAGGGTCGAGAGCAGTACTTC.

The J gene is TRBJ1-6, the V gene TRBV30; TRBD1 agrees at 7 bases. J lost 6 bases, V lost 4 bases, and 6 bases had no gene match. Germline V gene sequence: CDR1 GTSNPN, CDR2 SVGIG (reference sequence). This CDR3 spans 14 amino acids. CDR3 residues: CAWNRGFLNSPLHF. The CDR3, as DNA: TGTGCCTGGAACAGGGGCTTTCTTAATTCACCCCTCCACTTT.

This chain connects TRBV6-5 to TRBJ2-2, with a tentative D call TRBD1 (5 bases). Germline loops: CDR1 MNHEY, CDR2 SVGAGI. V was pared by 6 bases and J by 7 bases, with 12 bases between. CDR3 length equals 13 residues. The CDR3 DNA sequence: TGTGCCAGCAGGGACACCCCAAGCGGGGAGCTGTTTTTT. It codes for CASRDTPSGELFF.

For this clone: The junction does not match germline at one end; this may be a read error. The chain employs TRBV5-1 and TRBJ2-2; D might be TRBD2 (6 bases). Germline assignment: CDR1 SGHRS and CDR2 YFSETQ. This CDR3 spans 12 amino acids. In DNA form, the CDR3 reads TGCGCCAGCAGCTCTGGGGCCGGGGGGCTGTTTTTT. Protein sequence: CASSSGAGGLFF.